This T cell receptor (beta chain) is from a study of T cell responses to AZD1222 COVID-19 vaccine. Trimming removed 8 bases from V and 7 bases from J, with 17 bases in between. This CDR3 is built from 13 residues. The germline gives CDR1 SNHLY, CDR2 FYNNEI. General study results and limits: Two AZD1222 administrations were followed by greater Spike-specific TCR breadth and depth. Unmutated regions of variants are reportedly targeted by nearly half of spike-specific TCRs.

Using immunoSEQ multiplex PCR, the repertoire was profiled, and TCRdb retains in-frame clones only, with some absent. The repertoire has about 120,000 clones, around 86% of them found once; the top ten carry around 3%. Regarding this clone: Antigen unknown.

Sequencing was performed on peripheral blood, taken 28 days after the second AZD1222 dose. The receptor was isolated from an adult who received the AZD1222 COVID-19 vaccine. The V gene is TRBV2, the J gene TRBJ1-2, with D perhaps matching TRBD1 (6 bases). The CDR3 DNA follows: TGTGCCAGCTCTGAACAGGGTGGGGGTGGCTACACCTTC. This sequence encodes CASSEQGGGGYTF.